One sample yielded the 24 T cell receptor beta chains listed below, sequenced in a study of T cell repertoires in cytomegalovirus infection. Their target antigens are unknown. Each CDR3 protein is one row after TCRdb ran MiXCR on the reads. The sample carries roughly 990,000 distinct CDR3 sequences, approximately 32% recorded once. Source: cultured CD8+ T cells from PBMCs, taken from culture after CMV antigen stimulation. Receptors were obtained from a human donor in good health (CMV status not recorded). Some clones in this sample may be carry-over from other donors' samples.

This clonotype has only a few counts. The gene calls are TRBV18 and TRBJ1-4; TRBD1 might be the D (5 bases). The CDR3 extends over 17 amino acids. V shed 3 bases and J shed 3 bases, with 17 bases lying between them. Looked up from germline, CDR1 is KGHSH and CDR2 is LQKENI. CDR3 in amino acids: CASSPNPVGTSNEKLFF. The CDR3 nucleotides read TGTGCCAGCTCACCTAACCCCGTGGGGACCTCTAATGAAAAACTGTTTTTT.

The chain is built from TRBV12-3 or TRBV12-4 and TRBJ1-4, with D unresolved. The CDR3 loop spans 12 amino acids. The germline V and J ends were trimmed by 1 base and 10 bases, with 7 bases remaining between them. CDR3 residues: CASSLGRLKLFF. The CDR3 DNA reads as TGTGCCAGCAGTTTAGGACGGCTAAAACTGTTTTTT.

This chain connects TRBV7-8 to TRBJ1-1; D not certain. Per germline, CDR1 SGHVS and CDR2 FQNEAQ. With 7 bases removed from V and 3 bases from J, the gap between germline ends came to 21 bases. This CDR3 is built from 16 residues. CDR3 in DNA: TGTGCCAGCATCCTAGTGCCAGGCCCTAGGGACACTGAAGCTTTCTTT. The encoded protein is CASILVPGPRDTEAFF. The variable domain in full, completed from reference TRBV7-8 and TRBJ1-1, reads GAGVSQSPRYKVAKRGQDVALRCDPISGHVSLFWYQQALGQGPEFLTYFQNEAQLDKSGLPSDRFFAERPEGSVSTLKIQRTQQEDSAVYLCASILVPGPRDTEAFFGQGTRLTVV.

The chain employs TRBV7-8 and TRBJ2-7; TRBD2 agrees at 14 bases. The germline V gene has CDR1 SGHVS and CDR2 FQNEAQ. The CDR3 loop spans 17 amino acids. The CDR3 reads CVSSPGLAGGPSYEQYV. The CDR3 nucleotides read TGTGTCAGCAGCCCCGGACTAGCGGGGGGCCCTTCCTACGAGCAGTACGTC.

The CDR3 region is CASSLVPASGKADTQYF. The CDR3 bases are TGTGCCAGCAGCTTAGTTCCAGCTTCAGGAAAAGCAGATACGCAGTATTTT. The chain joins TRBV7-9 to TRBJ2-3; D gene ambiguous. CDR3 length equals 17 residues. The V gene's germline CDR1 is SEHNR and CDR2 FQNEAQ (reference sequence). V lost 1 base to trimming and J lost 4 bases, with 18 bases between them. The variable domain in full, completed from reference TRBV7-9 and TRBJ2-3, reads DTGVSQNPRHKITKRGQNVTFRCDPISEHNRLYWYRQTLGQGPEFLTYFQNEAQLEKSRLLSDRFSAERPKGSFSTLEIQRTEQGDSAMYLCASSLVPASGKADTQYFGPGTRLTVL.

The chain is built from TRBV6-2 or TRBV6-3 and TRBJ2-6, with D unresolved. V lost 2 bases and J lost 2, with 4 bases in between. The germline gives CDR1 MNHEY, CDR2 SVGEGT. The CDR3 is made up of 14 amino acids. The CDR3 here is CASSYAAGANVLTF. Here the CDR3 DNA reads TGTGCCAGCAGTTACGCGGCTGGGGCCAACGTCCTGACTTTC.

This clonotype showed up just a few times. The chain couples TRBV7-9 to TRBJ1-5; no definite D call. CDR1 is SEHNR, CDR2 FQNEAQ, per germline (reference sequence). Trimming took off 4 bases at V and 3 bases at J, with 10 bases between the two ends. This CDR3 spans 14 amino acids. CDR3 bases: TGTGCCAGCAGCTCGGACTTCCACAATCAGCCCCAGCATTTT. It specifies CASSSDFHNQPQHF.

J is TRBJ2-7 and V is TRBV6-6; 10 bases are a match to TRBD1. This CDR3 spans 16 amino acids. Looked up from germline, CDR1 is MNHNY and CDR2 is SVGAGI (reference sequence). V shed 0 bases and J 5 bases; nucleotides not matched to a gene: 7. CDR3 sequence reads: CASSYSMDRGINEQYF. The DNA for the CDR3 is TGTGCCAGCAGTTACTCAATGGACAGGGGGATTAACGAGCAGTACTTC.

The chain recombines TRBV3-1 with TRBJ2-1, with unresolved D. Trimming took 1 base from V and 4 from J, leaving 8 bases between them. The CDR3 loop spans 14 amino acids. Germline values: CDR1 LGHDT, CDR2 YNNKEL (reference sequence). The CDR3 DNA reads TGTGCCAGCAGCCAAGTCGACGGGTACAATGAGCAGTTCTTC. Translating gives CASSQVDGYNEQFF.

This clonotype was seen more than once but under ten times. This chain connects TRBV29-1 to TRBJ1-2; 7 nucleotides line up with TRBD1. This CDR3 has 13 residues. Germline values: CDR1 SQVTM, CDR2 ANQGSEA. Trimming cost V 5 bases and J 3 bases; bases outside gene matches: 6. CDR3 in DNA: TGCAGCGTTCCCGTCCAGGGGGACTATGGCTACACCTTC. Translated: CSVPVQGDYGYTF.

This chain connects TRBV7-6 to TRBJ2-1; tentative D call: TRBD2 (6 bases). Germline CDR1 and CDR2: SGHVS and FNYEAQ. The CDR3 is 12 residues long. V was shortened by 3 bases and J by 8 bases, with 8 bases between the two germline ends. The CDR3 protein is CASSFGEDEQFF. The CDR3, as DNA: TGTGCCAGCAGCTTCGGGGAGGATGAGCAGTTCTTC.

The chain couples TRBV4-3 to TRBJ2-3, with 10 positions matching TRBD2. Germline loops: CDR1 LGHNA, CDR2 YSLEER. With V trimmed by 0 bases and J by 2 bases, 5 bases remained unmatched. CDR3 size: 17 residues. CDR3 bases: TGCGCCAGCAGCCAAGAGGTTAGCGGGGGGACCACAGATACGCAGTATTTT. Residues: CASSQEVSGGTTDTQYF.

The chain employs TRBV11-2 and TRBJ2-1, with TRBD1 matching over 7 bases. Losses at the gene ends were 4 bases for V and 4 bases for J; bases not matched to a gene: 10. CDR1 and CDR2 from the germline V gene are SGHAT and FQNNGV. The CDR3 contains 16 residues. The CDR3 loop reads CASSSPSRGRYNEQFF. The CDR3 DNA reads TGTGCCAGCAGCTCCCCCTCCAGGGGGAGATACAATGAGCAGTTCTTC.

This clonotype was seen a few times. The chain carries TRBV27 and TRBJ2-1; a weak D match, TRBD2 (5 bases). This CDR3 is built from 14 residues. The V end lost 6 bases, the J end lost 4 bases, and 13 bases lay between the germline ends. Germline CDR1 and CDR2: MNHEY and SMNVEV (reference sequence). The CDR3 nucleotides are TGTGCCAGCAGGCAAGTCGGGGAATACAATGAGCAGTTCTTC. Its protein product is CASRQVGEYNEQFF.

The J gene is TRBJ1-5, the V gene TRBV19, with 9 bases identical to TRBD1. Germline CDR1 reads LNHDA; CDR2 reads SQIVND (reference sequence). V lost 5 bases, J lost 6 bases, and 8 bases stayed unmatched. The CDR3 length is 15 residues. CDR3 sequence: CASSRVRDRVQPQHF. The DNA for the CDR3 is TGTGCCAGTAGTCGAGTCCGGGACAGGGTTCAGCCCCAGCATTTT.

This clonotype has more than one count but fewer than ten. The CDR3 DNA reads TGTGCCAGCAGCCCTTACTCGACAGAAGATAGCAATCAGCCCCAGCATTTT. Protein: CASSPYSTEDSNQPQHF. J is TRBJ1-5 and V is TRBV7-8; D is perhaps TRBD1 (5 bases). The CDR3 has 17 amino acids. V was pared by 5 bases and J by 0 bases, with 17 bases between. Germline CDR1 and CDR2: SGHVS and FQNEAQ. The whole variable domain, remainder taken from reference TRBV7-8 and TRBJ1-5, is GAGVSQSPRYKVAKRGQDVALRCDPISGHVSLFWYQQALGQGPEFLTYFQNEAQLDKSGLPSDRFFAERPEGSVSTLKIQRTQQEDSAVYLCASSPYSTEDSNQPQHFGDGTRLSIL.

This clonotype was seen more than once but under ten times. The genes are TRBV7-6 and TRBJ1-1; 10 bases match TRBD1. J was trimmed by 5 bases and V by 6 bases; bases with no gene match: 9. The CDR3 sequence is 15 residues long. CDR1 and CDR2 from the germline V gene are SGHVS and FNYEAQ. CDR3 nucleotides: TGTGCCAGCAGTCACGGGACAGGGGCCGGTACTGAAGCTTTCTTT. Translation: CASSHGTGAGTEAFF. Complete variable domain (other parts from reference TRBV7-6 and TRBJ1-1): GAGVSQSPRYKVTKRGQDVALRCDPISGHVSLYWYRQALGQGPEFLTYFNYEAQQDKSGLPNDRFSAERPEGSISTLTIQRTEQRDSAMYRCASSHGTGAGTEAFFGQGTRLTVV.

This sequence joins TRBV10-3 and TRBJ2-3, with TRBD2 matching 10 bases. CDR1 is ENHRY and CDR2 is SYGVKD in the germline V gene. V gave up 7 bases and J gave up 4 bases; unmatched junction bases: 17. The CDR3 loop spans 18 amino acids. This chain's CDR3 is CAINHLAGERVPSDTQYF. The DNA of the CDR3 is TGTGCCATCAATCACCTAGCGGGGGAGCGTGTCCCCTCAGATACGCAGTATTTT.

The chain uses TRBV7-4 and TRBJ2-3; D remains unclear. The CDR3 is 16 amino acids. V was trimmed by 1 base and J by 4 bases, leaving 15 bases between them. Germline V CDR1 and CDR2: SGHVT, SQSDAQ. The CDR3 here is CASSLGLRAWADTQYF. CDR3 in DNA: TGTGCCAGCAGCTTAGGTCTCCGGGCCTGGGCAGATACGCAGTATTTT.

The chain links TRBV12-3 or TRBV12-4 to TRBJ2-7; 9 bases line up with TRBD1. The CDR3 loop spans 13 amino acids. V lost 4 bases and J lost 6; bases outside the gene matches: 4. CDR3 DNA sequence: TGTGCCAGCAGTTCCGGGACAGGGCCCGAGCAGTACTTC. This gives the protein CASSSGTGPEQYF.

This clonotype was found once. The chain couples TRBV5-6 to TRBJ1-2; the D gene is possibly TRBD1 (6 bases). Germline V gives CDR1 SGHDT, CDR2 YYEEEE. This CDR3 contains 12 residues. Trimming removed 0 bases from V and 10 bases from J, with 10 bases in between. The CDR3 nucleotides are TGTGCCAGCAGCTTGGGGGACAACCTCTACACCTTC. Translated, it gives CASSLGDNLYTF.

This clonotype was counted ten times or more. In DNA, the CDR3 is TGCGCCAGCAGCTTGGAAGGGGCTGGAACTTTCTACAATGAGCAGTTCTTC. It is translated as CASSLEGAGTFYNEQFF. The J gene is TRBJ2-1, the V gene TRBV5-1; D possibly corresponds to TRBD1 (5 bases). CDR3 length equals 17 residues. V was cut by 0 bases and J by 3 bases, with 16 bases left in between. The V gene's germline CDR1 is SGHRS and CDR2 YFSETQ.

This clonotype was observed a few times. The rearrangement uses TRBV2 and TRBJ1-3; no firm D call. V was pared by 7 bases and J by 3 bases, with 13 bases between. The V gene's germline CDR1 is SNHLY and CDR2 FYNNEI. The CDR3 extends over 14 amino acids. In DNA, the CDR3 is TGTGCCAGCATCCCTAAGAACCATGGAAACACCATATATTTT. Protein: CASIPKNHGNTIYF.

This clonotype has a handful of counts. The chain couples TRBV19 to TRBJ1-1; 7 nucleotides agree with TRBD1. Losses at the gene ends were 9 bases for V and 11 bases for J; bases not matched to a gene: 21. The CDR3 has 15 amino acids. Germline assignment: CDR1 LNHDA and CDR2 SQIVND (reference sequence). CDR3 region: CASIPAGQRDMKAFF. The CDR3 bases are TGTGCCAGCATCCCTGCGGGACAGCGGGACATGAAGGCTTTCTTT.